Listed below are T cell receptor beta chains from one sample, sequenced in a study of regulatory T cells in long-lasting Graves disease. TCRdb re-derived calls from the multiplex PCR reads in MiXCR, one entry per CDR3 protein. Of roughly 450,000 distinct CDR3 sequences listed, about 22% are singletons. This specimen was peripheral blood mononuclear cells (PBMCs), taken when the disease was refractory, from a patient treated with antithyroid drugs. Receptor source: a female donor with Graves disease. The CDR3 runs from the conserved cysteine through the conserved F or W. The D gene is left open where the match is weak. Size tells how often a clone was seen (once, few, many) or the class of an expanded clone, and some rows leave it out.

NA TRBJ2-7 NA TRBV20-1 CSARSWGQGGEQYF TGCAGTGCTAGAAGCTGGGGGCAGGGTGGCGAGCAGTACTTC
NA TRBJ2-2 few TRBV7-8 CASSQSLVGGALFF TGTGCCAGCAGCCAATCCCTCGTGGGGGGGGCCCTGTTTTTT
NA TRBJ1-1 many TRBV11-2 CASSSVNRDEAFF TGTGCCAGCAGCTCCGTAAACAGGGATGAAGCTTTCTTT
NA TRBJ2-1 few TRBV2 CASTPYNEQFF TGTGCCAGCACCCCCTACAATGAGCAGTTCTTC
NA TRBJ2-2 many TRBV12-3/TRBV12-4 CASSFGRELFF TGTGCCAGCAGTTTTGGTCGGGAGCTGTTTTTT
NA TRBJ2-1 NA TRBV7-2 CASSYRGGTTYNEQFF TGTGCCAGCAGCTACCGGGGCGGGACCACCTACAATGAGCAGTTCTTC
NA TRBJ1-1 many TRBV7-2 CASSLAAGGGGAFF TGTGCCAGCAGCTTAGCGGCCGGGGGAGGGGGAGCTTTCTTT
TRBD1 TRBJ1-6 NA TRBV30 CAWSTDRGLSPLHF TGTGCCTGGAGCACGGACAGGGGGCTATCACCCCTCCACTTT
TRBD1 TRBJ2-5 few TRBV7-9 CASSTTGGGQETQYF TGTGCCAGCAGTACCACAGGGGGCGGCCAAGAGACCCAGTACTTC
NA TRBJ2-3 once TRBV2 CASSEKTDTQYF TGTGCCAGCAGTGAAAAAACAGATACGCAGTATTTT
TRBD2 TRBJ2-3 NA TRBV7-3 CASSPAGDRPGGTQYF TGTGCCAGCAGCCCGGCGGGGGACCGGCCGGGGGGGACGCAGTATTTT
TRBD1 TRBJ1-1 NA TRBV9 CASSVEGGDREAFF TGTGCCAGCAGCGTAGAGGGGGGGGACAGGGAAGCTTTCTTT
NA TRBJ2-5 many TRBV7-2 CASSRTVQETQYF TGTGCCAGCAGCCGGACGGTACAAGAGACCCAGTACTTC
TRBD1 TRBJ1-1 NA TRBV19 CASREQGYTSGTEAFF TGTGCCAGTAGGGAACAGGGGTACACTTCTGGGACTGAAGCTTTCTTT
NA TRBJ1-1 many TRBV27 CASSSRIRPRAVNTEAFF TGTGCCAGCAGTTCACGTATTAGACCCAGGGCGGTAAACACTGAAGCTTTCTTT
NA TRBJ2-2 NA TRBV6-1 CASSKDNSRDTGELFF TGTGCCAGCAGTAAAGACAATTCTAGGGACACCGGGGAGCTGTTTTTT
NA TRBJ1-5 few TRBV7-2 CASSLVINTNQPQHF TGTGCCAGCAGCTTAGTTATTAACACCAATCAGCCCCAGCATTTT
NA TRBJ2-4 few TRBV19 CASSIKGGNKNIQYF TGTGCCAGTAGTATTAAGGGGGGTAACAAAAACATTCAGTACTTC